Included here is one T cell receptor (beta chain) sequence, with context. No antigen is known for it. Germline loops: CDR1 LNHNV, CDR2 YYDKDF (reference sequence). V dropped 0 bases and J dropped 5 bases, with 13 bases sitting between them. There are 15 residues in the CDR3. The RNA input was roughly 0.45 to 1 ug, and it was reverse transcribed with random hexamers. The immunoSEQ assay covered 54 Vbeta and 13 Jbeta segments for CDR3. In TCRdb, the immunoSEQ multiplex PCR reads were re-called with MiXCR into one record per CDR3 protein. Found here are under 150,000 distinct CDR3 sequences, 90% to 95% of them singletons; the top ten hold 0.24%. The entry originates in a study of CD8 T cells in Susac syndrome. Study-wide points: By the study's own acknowledgment, its TCR sequencing and HLA analysis included relatively few individuals.

This receptor was taken from a human donor with multiple sclerosis. The chain is built from TRBV15 and TRBJ1-1; perhaps TRBD1 as D (6 bases). Specimen: CD8+ T cells from PBMCs. The CDR3: CATSRDRQGLTEAFF. The CDR3 DNA sequence: TGTGCCACCAGCAGAGATAGGCAGGGGTTGACTGAAGCTTTCTTT. Using reference TRBV15 and TRBJ1-1 for the parts outside the CDR3, the full variable domain is DAMVIQNPRYQVTQFGKPVTLSCSQTLNHNVMYWYQQKSSQAPKLLFHYYDKDFNNEADTPDNFQSRRPNTSFCFLDIRSPGLGDTAMYLCATSRDRQGLTEAFFGQGTRLTVV.